This is a list of T cell receptor beta chains from one sample in a study of T cell repertoires in cytomegalovirus infection. TCRdb processed the reads anew with MiXCR; each CDR3 protein has one entry. The repertoire holds 300,000 to 400,000 distinct CDR3 sequences, with around 29% as singletons. These TCRs are of unknown antigen specificity. Sequences were derived from cultured PBMCs, sampled from culture after CMV antigen stimulation. Receptors were obtained from a human donor in good health (CMV status not recorded). Some clones in this sample may be carry-over from other donors' samples. Each CDR3 is given with its conserved first and last residue. D genes are given only for firm matches. The listing skips clone size in some rows; elsewhere it reads once, few, many or a size class.

v_gene	abundance	j_gene	d_gene	CDR3nt	CDR3aa
TRBV5-1	.	TRBJ1-1	.	TGCGCCAGCAGCTTGGATGGCAGGGGAGGTACTGAAGCTTTCTTT	CASSLDGRGGTEAFF
TRBV18	few	TRBJ1-4	.	TGTGCCAGCTCACCCGAAAACTCACAGGGAGAAAAACTGTTTTTT	CASSPENSQGEKLFF
TRBV9	.	TRBJ1-1	.	TGTGCCAGCAGCGTAGGGACAGCTTTAACTGAAGCTTTCTTT	CASSVGTALTEAFF
TRBV6-5	few	TRBJ2-7	TRBD1	TGTGCCAGCGGCAGGGGGCACCAGGACGAGCAGTACTTC	CASGRGHQDEQYF
TRBV7-2	many	TRBJ2-1	TRBD1	TGTGCCAGCAGTCCTACGACAGGGGGCAATGAGCAGTTCTTC	CASSPTTGGNEQFF
TRBV30	.	TRBJ2-7	.	TGTGCCTGGAGCGGTCTGGGCGAGCAGTACTTC	CAWSGLGEQYF
TRBV19	.	TRBJ1-2	.	TGTGCCAGTAGGAGGACAGCCATAGGGTATGGCTACACCTTC	CASRRTAIGYGYTF
TRBV18	.	TRBJ2-7	.	TGTGCCAGCTCACCGAGTTCCGGAAGAGGACCAGACTACGAGCAGTACTTC	CASSPSSGRGPDYEQYF
TRBV12-3/TRBV12-4	.	TRBJ2-1	TRBD2	TGTGCCAGCAGCCTACTGGGACTAGCGGGAGGCAATGAGCAGTTCTTC	CASSLLGLAGGNEQFF
TRBV7-8	many	TRBJ2-2	TRBD1	TGTGCCAGCAGCCCGAGAGGACAGGGGGGTACCGGGGAGCTGTTTTTT	CASSPRGQGGTGELFF
TRBV7-8	few	TRBJ2-2	.	TGTGCCAGCATACCCGTGGGGGGGGCCGTCGGGGAGCTGTTTTTT	CASIPVGGAVGELFF
TRBV12-3/TRBV12-4	.	TRBJ2-7	TRBD2	TGTGCCAGCAGTTCCACCGGGACTAGTGGCTACGAGCAGTACTTC	CASSSTGTSGYEQYF
TRBV7-8	few	TRBJ1-1	.	TGTGCCAGCAGCTTAGGACCAATTTACACTGAAGCTTTCTTT	CASSLGPIYTEAFF
TRBV7-2	many	TRBJ1-5	.	TGTGCCAGCAGCTCAGGGGTTAGCAATCAGCCCCAGCATTTT	CASSSGVSNQPQHF
TRBV7-2	many	TRBJ2-5	.	TGTGCCAGCAGCTCGGTCCCAGGGGAAATGGGTGAGGAAGAGACCCAGTACTTC	CASSSVPGEMGEEETQYF
TRBV7-2	many	TRBJ1-6	TRBD1	TGTGCCAGCAGTTTCGGAGGACAGGCAAAGGAGGTGCCCCTCCACTTT	CASSFGGQAKEVPLHF
TRBV3-1	few	TRBJ1-1	.	TGTGCCAGCAGCCAACGCGGCCTCCCCATGAACACTGAAGCTTTCTTT	CASSQRGLPMNTEAFF
TRBV3-1	.	TRBJ2-1	TRBD2	TGTGCCAGCACCCAAACTTTAGCGGGAGGGGACAATGAGCAGTTCTTC	CASTQTLAGGDNEQFF
TRBV20-1	.	TRBJ1-1	.	TGCAGTGCTAGGGCAGTGGCCCCTGAAGCTTTCTTT	CSARAVAPEAFF
TRBV28	many	TRBJ2-7	TRBD1	TGTGCCAGCAGAACCCGGGACAGCTACGAGCAGTACTTC	CASRTRDSYEQYF
TRBV20-1	.	TRBJ2-7	.	TGCAGTGCCCCCTCGGCCGGCTCCTACGAGCAGTACTTC	CSAPSAGSYEQYF
TRBV2	few	TRBJ2-5	.	TGTGCCAGCAGTGAATGGGACACCGAGAAGACCCAGTACTTC	CASSEWDTEKTQYF
TRBV12-3/TRBV12-4	.	TRBJ1-5	.	TGTGCCAGCAGTTTACGGGTTAAGCCCCAGCATTTT	CASSLRVKPQHF
TRBV7-6	.	TRBJ2-1	TRBD2	TGTGCCAGCAGCTTACGGGCGGGGGGCTTGGGGAATGAGCAGTTCTTC	CASSLRAGGLGNEQFF
TRBV12-3/TRBV12-4	.	TRBJ2-2	.	TGTGCCAGCAGTTACTCCGGGGGGCCAGGCGGGGAGCTGTTTTTT	CASSYSGGPGGELFF
TRBV18	.	TRBJ2-5	TRBD1	TGTGCCAGCTCACCGAGGACAGGGCAACAGGAGACCCAGTACTTC	CASSPRTGQQETQYF
TRBV30	.	TRBJ1-1	.	TGTGCCTGGAGTGTACGAACGACTATGAACACTGAAGCTTTCTTT	CAWSVRTTMNTEAFF
TRBV27	.	TRBJ1-1	TRBD1	TGTGCCAGCAGTTCTGGGACAGGGGTCACTGAAGCTTTCTTT	CASSSGTGVTEAFF
TRBV5-6	.	TRBJ1-5	TRBD1	TGTGCCAGCAGCTTGCAGGGGGAGCATAGCAATCAGCCCCAGCATTTT	CASSLQGEHSNQPQHF
TRBV6-6	.	TRBJ1-5	.	TGTGCCAGCAGTTATGTCGAAGGGGCCTGGCCCCAGCATTTT	CASSYVEGAWPQHF
TRBV2	.	TRBJ1-5	.	TGTGCCAGCAGTGAACTTTGGACAGTGGATCAGCCCCAGCATTTT	CASSELWTVDQPQHF
TRBV4-2	.	TRBJ2-3	TRBD2	TGTGCCAGCAGCCAAGAAAGACTAGCGGGAAGTGCTAGCACAGATACGCAGTATTTT	CASSQERLAGSASTDTQYF
TRBV7-2	.	TRBJ2-1	TRBD2	TGTGCCAGCAGCTTTGGGCGGGGGTCCTACAATGAGCAGTTCTTC	CASSFGRGSYNEQFF
TRBV7-2	few	TRBJ1-3	.	TGTGCCAGCAGCCTCCCGATCACAGGCTCCTCTGGAAACACCATATATTTT	CASSLPITGSSGNTIYF
TRBV27	.	TRBJ2-7	.	TGTGCCAGCAGTCCGGAGGTACATGATTACGAGCAGTACTTC	CASSPEVHDYEQYF
TRBV7-2	many	TRBJ2-1	.	TGTGCCAGCAGCGGGCAACCCCTTGCGCGTGAAGGTGAGCAGTTCTTC	CASSGQPLAREGEQFF
TRBV6-1	.	TRBJ1-5	.	TGTGCCAGCAGTGAGACGGACGGGGGCAATCAGCCCCAGCATTTT	CASSETDGGNQPQHF
TRBV6-6	few	TRBJ2-3	.	TGTGCCAGCAGTTACCATGATACGCAGTATTTT	CASSYHDTQYF
TRBV20-1	few	TRBJ2-5	.	TGCAGTGCTAGAGATCTCGGCAGCAGCCAAGAGACCCAGTACTTC	CSARDLGSSQETQYF
TRBV7-2	.	TRBJ1-6	TRBD1	TGTGCCAGCAGCTTACCAGGGGGCCAATCACCCCTCCACTTT	CASSLPGGQSPLHF